Listed here is a single T cell receptor beta chain. Antigen unknown. This entry comes from a study of cytomegalovirus exposure and HLA in healthy donors. Primers for the PCR totalled 60 Vbeta and 13 Jbeta. Clones were sequenced by immunoSEQ multiplex PCR, and TCRdb holds only the in-frame ones, with some missing. Seen here are about 94,000 clones, just under 80% observed once, and the top ten hold approximately 3.6%. Findings and caveats of the study: Later analysis showed TCR association rates varying by HLA locus, highest for DRB1 and lowest for HLA-C. 150 or so TCR beta chains were listed as cytomegalovirus-associated.

This clonotype was obtained from a woman in her thirties or forties in good health and CMV-seronegative. Sequenced sample: PBMCs.

CDR3 loop: CASSLAGAYNEQFF. In DNA, the CDR3 is TGTGCCAGCAGTCTAGCGGGGGCCTACAATGAGCAGTTCTTC. The chain links TRBV6-5 to TRBJ2-1; 10 bases fit TRBD2. This CDR3 is 14 amino acids long. Germline V gives CDR1 MNHEY, CDR2 SVGAGI. The V and J ends lost 5 bases and 2 bases, in that order; junction bases with no gene match: 0.